These 18 T cell receptor beta chains share one sample of origin, sequenced in a study of cytomegalovirus exposure and HLA in healthy donors. This PCR relied on a set of 60 Vbeta primers and 13 Jbeta primers. The method was immunoSEQ multiplex PCR; TCRdb's version includes in-frame clones alone and lacks a portion of them. This table holds around 190,000 clones, around 77% found once. Sequences were obtained from PBMCs. Receptors were obtained from a man in his fifties or sixties in good health and CMV-seronegative.

J is TRBJ2-2 and V is TRBV9; possibly TRBD1 for D (6 bases). V lost 4 bases and J 0 bases, leaving 16 bases between the germline ends. CDR1 and CDR2 from the germline V gene are SGDLS and YYNGEE. The CDR3 consists of 17 residues. The CDR3 loop reads CASSPLGAGTNTGELFF. DNA of the CDR3: TGTGCCAGCAGCCCGTTGGGGGCAGGGACGAACACCGGGGAGCTGTTTTTT. Filled out from reference TRBV9 and TRBJ2-2, the complete variable domain reads DSGVTQTPKHLITATGQRVTLRCSPRSGDLSVYWYQQSLDQGLQFLIQYYNGEERAKGNILERFSAQQFPDLHSELNLSSLELGDSALYFCASSPLGAGTNTGELFFGEGSRLTVL.

The genes are TRBV5-4 and TRBJ1-2, with a weak D call TRBD1 (6 bases). V lost 4 bases to trimming and J lost 5 bases, with 12 bases between them. The CDR3 totals 13 residues. Per the germline V gene, CDR1 is SGHNT and CDR2 is YYREEE (reference sequence). The CDR3 sequence: CASSPTGPYGYTF. CDR3 bases: TGTGCCAGCAGCCCTACAGGGCCATATGGCTACACCTTC.

The chain has TRBV5-4 and TRBJ2-5, with D possibly TRBD2 on 6 matching bases. The V end lost 3 bases, the J end lost 2 bases, and 17 bases lay between the germline ends. The CDR3 has 16 amino acids. Germline CDR1 and CDR2: SGHNT and YYREEE (reference sequence). The DNA for the CDR3 is TGTGCCAGCAGCTCCAATCTCGGCCGGGGGCAAGAGACCCAGTACTTC. Translating it yields CASSSNLGRGQETQYF.

The chain couples TRBV5-1 to TRBJ1-6; D is uncertain. In germline, CDR1 is SGHRS, CDR2 YFSETQ. The CDR3 has 15 residues. V lost 0 bases to trimming and J lost 6 bases, with 10 bases between them. CDR3 amino acids: CASSLDGQLNSPLHF. The CDR3 DNA follows: TGCGCCAGCAGCTTGGATGGGCAGCTTAATTCACCCCTCCACTTT.

V gene TRBV4-1 combines with J gene TRBJ2-2, with D unresolved. The CDR3 has 15 residues. In germline, CDR1 is MGHRA, CDR2 YSYEKL. V lost 0 bases and J 1 base, leaving 6 bases between the germline ends. The chain's CDR3 is CASSQDRVNTGELFF. DNA for the CDR3: TGCGCCAGCAGCCAAGATCGCGTGAACACCGGGGAGCTGTTTTTT.

The rearrangement joins TRBV4-3 to TRBJ2-7, with 9 positions matching TRBD2. Germline CDR1 reads LGHNA; CDR2 reads YSLEER. CDR3 length equals 14 residues. J was trimmed by 7 bases and V by 4 bases; bases with no gene match: 8. CDR3 nucleotides: TGCGCCAGCAGCCCCGGGACTAGCTCATGGGAGCAGTACTTC. Translating it yields CASSPGTSSWEQYF.

The V gene is TRBV6-5, the J gene TRBJ2-7, with TRBD1 matching 10 bases. This CDR3 is built from 15 residues. Per the germline V gene, CDR1 is MNHEY and CDR2 is SVGAGI. The trim removed 7 bases at V and 4 bases at J, leaving 10 bases unmatched. The CDR3 DNA is TGTGCCAGCACCCTATGGGACAGGGGTCCTTACGAGCAGTACTTC. The encoded protein is CASTLWDRGPYEQYF.

The chain is built from TRBV28 and TRBJ2-2, with 8 nucleotides matching TRBD1. The J segment lost 4 bases and the V segment lost 1 base, leaving 5 bases of the junction unmatched. Looked up from germline, CDR1 is MDHEN and CDR2 is SYDVKM. The CDR3 loop spans 16 amino acids. CDR3 amino acids: CASSLYPQGGTGELFF. CDR3 in DNA: TGTGCCAGCAGTTTATATCCACAGGGGGGCACCGGGGAGCTGTTTTTT.

This clone was seen a handful of times. The genes are TRBV6-5 and TRBJ1-4; D call uncertain. This CDR3 has 13 residues. The germline V gene has CDR1 MNHEY and CDR2 SVGAGI. The V end was cut by 2 bases, the J end by 4 bases, with 5 bases between. The CDR3 coding sequence is TGTGCCAGCAGTTACCGCGGTAATGAAAAACTGTTTTTT. Amino acid sequence: CASSYRGNEKLFF.

The genes are TRBV5-1 and TRBJ2-5; TRBD1 matches 11 bases. The CDR3 has 18 residues. V gave up 4 bases and J gave up 1 base; unmatched junction bases: 12. CDR1 and CDR2 from the germline V gene are SGHRS and YFSETQ. As DNA, the CDR3 is TGCGCCAGCAGCCCAGGACAGGGGGCTCTCGAGAGCCAAGAGACCCAGTACTTC. It encodes CASSPGQGALESQETQYF.

This clone was found a few times. The chain carries TRBV11-1 and TRBJ2-2; possibly TRBD1 for D (5 bases). The CDR3 contains 18 residues. Trimming shortened V by 0 bases and J by 1 base, and 15 bases separated the two germline ends. Germline CDR1 reads SGHAT; CDR2 reads FQDESV (reference sequence). This chain's CDR3 is CASSLAGRGRENTGELFF. CDR3 DNA: TGTGCCAGCAGCTTAGCAGGAAGGGGAAGGGAGAACACCGGGGAGCTGTTTTTT.

This clone was observed a single time. The chain has TRBV5-1 and TRBJ2-1, with TRBD2 matching over 8 bases. V lost 1 base to trimming and J lost 3 bases; unmatched junction nucleotides: 6. The length of the CDR3 is 16 residues. Germline CDR1 is SGHRS and CDR2 is YFSETQ. This CDR3 is CASSLTAGVLYNEQFF. CDR3 nucleotides: TGCGCCAGCAGCTTGACAGCGGGGGTCCTCTACAATGAGCAGTTCTTC. The full variable domain, in which reference TRBV5-1 and TRBJ2-1 provide the parts outside the CDR3, is KAGVTQTPRYLIKTRGQQVTLSCSPISGHRSVSWYQQTPGQGLQFLFEYFSETQRNKGNFPGRFSGRQFSNSRSEMNVSTLELGDSALYLCASSLTAGVLYNEQFFGPGTRLTVL.

This chain connects TRBV5-1 to TRBJ2-3, with 7 bases that match TRBD2. The J segment lost 2 bases and the V segment lost 3 bases, leaving 6 bases of the junction unmatched. The CDR3 consists of 15 residues. Germline V gene sequence: CDR1 SGHRS, CDR2 YFSETQ. The DNA of the CDR3 is TGCGCCAGCAGCTGGGGGGGTACAAACACAGATACGCAGTATTTT. Amino acid sequence: CASSWGGTNTDTQYF.

The chain uses TRBV7-6 and TRBJ1-3; TRBD1 aligns across 10 bases. The CDR3 extends over 18 amino acids. After removal of 4 bases from V and 2 bases from J, the junction contained 11 bases not matched to a gene. CDR1 and CDR2 from the germline V gene are SGHVS and FNYEAQ. The CDR3 coding sequence is TGTGCCAGCAGCTCTGCTAACCCCGGGACAGGGGCTGGAAACACCATATATTTT. Translation gives CASSSANPGTGAGNTIYF.

This clone has just one count. The rearrangement joins TRBV2 to TRBJ2-7; possible D gene TRBD1, 6 bases. In germline, CDR1 is SNHLY, CDR2 FYNNEI. There are 15 residues in the CDR3. Trimming cost V 6 bases and J 3 bases, with 18 bases left between them. The DNA of the CDR3 is TGTGCCAGCAGGGAATTAACAGGGTTGGACTACGAGCAGTACTTC. Translated, it gives CASRELTGLDYEQYF.

The rearrangement uses TRBV6-6 and TRBJ2-2; D ambiguous. Trimming left V 0 bases short and J 3 bases short, with 8 bases between. There are 15 residues in the CDR3. Germline-derived CDR1 and CDR2 are MNHNY and SVGAGI (reference sequence). The CDR3 protein is CASSYSSAYTGELFF. CDR3 DNA sequence: TGTGCCAGCAGTTACTCGAGTGCATACACCGGGGAGCTGTTTTTT.

The chain combines TRBV6-5 with TRBJ2-1; D possibly corresponds to TRBD1 (6 bases). The CDR3 contains 15 residues. V was shortened by 4 bases and J by 3 bases, with 13 bases between the two germline ends. Germline CDR1 reads MNHEY; CDR2 reads SVGAGI. CDR3 DNA: TGTGCCAGCAGTTCCCTAGGACAGATCTACAATGAGCAGTTCTTC. It translates to CASSSLGQIYNEQFF.

The genes are TRBV19 and TRBJ2-2, with 7 bases fitting TRBD2. Germline-derived CDR1 and CDR2 are LNHDA and SQIVND (reference sequence). V was pared by 8 bases and J by 0 bases, with 6 bases of the junction left unmatched. The CDR3 is made up of 15 amino acids. CDR3 DNA: TGTGCCAGTTCAATAGCGGGCTCGAACACCGGGGAGCTGTTTTTT. Amino acid sequence: CASSIAGSNTGELFF.